The source of this TCR beta chain is a study of response to subunit inactivated influenza vaccine. General study findings and limits: Each seasonal flu vaccination may recruit only limited new T cells, authors suggested.

Germline CDR1 ENHRY, CDR2 SYGVKD. CDR3 length equals 14 residues. Trimming took 1 base from V and 7 from J, leaving 13 bases between them. With regard to this clonotype: As yet, its antigen is unknown.

Using its own MiXCR run on the RT-PCR reads, TCRdb lists one record per CDR3 protein. The repertoire holds under 950,000 distinct CDR3 sequences, less than 25% seen once, with roughly a tenth in the top ten. Sequenced material: PBMCs from blood, taken more than 4 days after vaccination. The V call is TRBV10-3, the J call TRBJ1-2; tentatively, D is TRBD1 (5 bases). The TCR sequence derives from a man in his fifties who received an inactivated influenza vaccine. The CDR3 here is CAISELGRGGGYTF. For the CDR3, the DNA is TGTGCCATCAGTGAGTTGGGACGGGGAGGTGGCTACACCTTC.